This TCR beta chain was documented in a study of cytomegalovirus exposure and HLA in healthy donors. Whole-study findings and limits: The presence/absence work took it that sequencing depth was about the same across donors. Per a prior analysis, the majority of TCR beta V segments were productive roughly 90% or roughly 30% of the time.

This PCR relied on a set of 60 Vbeta primers and 13 Jbeta primers. The assay was immunoSEQ multiplex PCR, and TCRdb's table has in-frame clones only and misses some. The table has under 200,000 clones, about four fifths seen once. With regard to this clone: Its target is not known.

The sample taken for sequencing was PBMCs. This receptor was obtained from a woman between 50 and 59 years old in good health and CMV-seropositive.

The chain's CDR3 is CASSVVRGLNEQFF. The CDR3 nucleotides are TGTGCCAGCAGTGTCGTCAGGGGGCTCAATGAGCAGTTCTTC. The chain has TRBV2 and TRBJ2-1, with 8 bases lining up with TRBD1. There are 14 residues in the CDR3. CDR1 and CDR2 from the germline V gene are SNHLY and FYNNEI. Trimming removed 4 bases from V and 6 bases from J; junction bases left unmatched: 5.